This passage covers 10 T cell receptor beta chains from one sample sequenced in a study of neoadjuvant anti-PD-1 for oral cavity cancer. Libraries were prepared by immunoSEQ multiplex PCR; TCRdb keeps only in-frame clonotypes and omits some of them. Of around 17,000 clones listed, approximately 70% are singletons. The sequences come from PBMCs, collected before nivolumab (anti-PD-1) treatment. The origin of the receptors is a person aged 35 to 85 with oral cavity squamous cell carcinoma.

The genes are TRBV2 and TRBJ2-3; 9 nucleotides agree with TRBD2. Germline V lookup: CDR1 SNHLY, CDR2 FYNNEI. Trimming removed 6 bases from V and 5 bases from J; junction bases left unmatched: 12. CDR3 size: 16 residues. CDR3 nucleotides: TGTGCCAGCAGCCTCAGCCCTAGCGGGGTGGGAGATACGCAGTATTTT. Its translation: CASSLSPSGVGDTQYF.

This chain connects TRBV29-1 to TRBJ1-1; no clear D. The CDR3 length is 10 residues. Trimming cost V 7 bases and J 3 bases, with 6 bases left between them. Germline values: CDR1 SQVTM, CDR2 ANQGSEA. In nucleotides, the CDR3 is TGCAGCGGAGAGCACACTGAAGCTTTCTTT. It specifies CSGEHTEAFF.

The count of this clone is one. This chain connects TRBV9 to TRBJ2-1; 14 nucleotides line up with TRBD2. Germline V gives CDR1 SGDLS, CDR2 YYNGEE. The length of the CDR3 is 18 residues. V trimming: 4 bases; J trimming: 0 bases; junction bases outside the gene matches: 6. This CDR3 is CASSLGLAGASSYNEQFF. CDR3 bases: TGTGCCAGCAGCTTGGGACTAGCGGGAGCGAGCTCCTACAATGAGCAGTTCTTC.

V and J are TRBV6-1 and TRBJ1-5; TRBD1 matches 7 bases. Germline lookup yields CDR1 MNHNS and CDR2 SASEGT. The CDR3 has 15 residues. With 7 bases clipped from V and 9 bases from J, the junction kept 15 bases outside the gene matches. CDR3 in DNA: TGTGCCAGCACCTCCGGGACAGCGGTGGGCCTGCCCCAGCATTTT. This sequence encodes CASTSGTAVGLPQHF.

The V and J genes are TRBV19 and TRBJ1-1; D not resolved. CDR1 and CDR2 (germline): LNHDA, SQIVND (reference sequence). CDR3 length: 16 residues. The ends were cut back, 5 bases at V and 1 base at J, with 17 bases in the middle. CDR3 in amino acids: CASSVDPDGRNTEAFF. CDR3 in DNA: TGTGCCAGTAGTGTTGACCCGGACGGAAGGAACACTGAAGCTTTCTTT.

This chain links TRBV5-1 with TRBJ2-6; a weak D match, TRBD1 (6 bases). Germline V gene sequence: CDR1 SGHRS, CDR2 YFSETQ. This CDR3 spans 16 amino acids. The V end lost 7 bases, the J end lost 0 bases, and 14 bases lay between the germline ends. The CDR3 protein is CASVAGDSSGANVLTF. CDR3 in DNA: TGCGCCAGCGTTGCAGGGGATAGCTCTGGGGCCAACGTCCTGACTTTC.

The chain joins TRBV29-1 to TRBJ2-2, with D possibly being TRBD1 (6 bases). V shed 5 bases and J shed 0 bases, with 10 bases lying between them. The CDR3 has 14 amino acids. The germline CDR1 and CDR2 sequences are SQVTM and ANQGSEA. This chain's CDR3 is CSVSGTTNTGELFF. In nucleotides, the CDR3 is TGCAGCGTTTCCGGGACAACGAACACCGGGGAGCTGTTTTTT.

The gene calls are TRBV9 and TRBJ2-5; 16 nucleotides align to TRBD2. CDR3 length: 15 amino acids. Trimming removed 3 bases from V and 5 bases from J; junction bases left unmatched: 1. Germline V gene sequence: CDR1 SGDLS, CDR2 YYNGEE. The CDR3 nucleotides read TGTGCCAGCAGCGGGGGACTAGCGGGAGGGGAGACCCAGTACTTC. Encoded protein: CASSGGLAGGETQYF.

The chain is built from TRBV6-5 and TRBJ2-1; TRBD2 matches 13 bases. The CDR3 has 15 amino acids. Germline V gives CDR1 MNHEY, CDR2 SVGAGI. V was clipped by 8 bases and J by 6 bases; unmatched bases: 7. In nucleotides, the CDR3 is TGTGCCAGCGGGCTGACTAGCGGGAGGATCAATGAGCAGTTCTTC. Protein product: CASGLTSGRINEQFF.

The rearrangement links TRBV9 to TRBJ2-3; D may be TRBD1 or TRBD2 (5 bases each). The germline V gene has CDR1 SGDLS and CDR2 YYNGEE. Trimming took off 3 bases at V and 2 bases at J, with 16 bases between the two ends. This CDR3 contains 16 residues. CDR3 residues: CASSGRDGDPTDTQYF. The DNA for the CDR3 is TGTGCCAGCAGCGGAAGGGACGGGGACCCCACAGATACGCAGTATTTT.